Each of the 21 T cell receptor beta chains below was sequenced from the same sample in a study of regulatory T cells in long-lasting Graves disease. The time point denotes: newly diagnosed GD, antithyroid drugs for less than 3 months. PBMC RNA was the source of the TCR library. Arm-PCR with iRepertoire HTBI primers amplified the CDR3 regions for these TCR beta libraries. TCRdb analysed the multiplex PCR reads with MiXCR anew, one entry per CDR3 protein. In the table there are about 560,000 distinct CDR3 sequences, more than 15% of which are singletons. These data are also associated with another study on T cells in Graves' hyperthyroidism and ophthalmopathy.

The sequencing used peripheral blood mononuclear cells (PBMCs), collected at new diagnosis, from a patient treated with antithyroid drugs. The receptors stem from a man younger than 35 with Graves disease.

J is TRBJ2-5 and V is TRBV5-1; D gene ambiguous. Germline CDR1 is SGHRS and CDR2 is YFSETQ. The CDR3 spans 14 residues. V was shortened by 2 bases and J by 3 bases, with 11 bases between the two germline ends. The CDR3 loop reads CASSFGRNKETQYF. Here the CDR3 DNA reads TGCGCCAGCAGCTTTGGACGGAACAAAGAGACCCAGTACTTC.

This clonotype has ten or more counts. The chain links TRBV5-1 to TRBJ1-1, with 8 bases matching TRBD1. This CDR3 region has 13 residues. CDR1 is SGHRS and CDR2 is YFSETQ in the germline V gene. After removal of 7 bases from V and 2 bases from J, the junction contained 4 bases not matched to a gene. In nucleotides, the CDR3 is TGCGCCAGCGGCAGGGGGCTAAACACTGAAGCTTTCTTT. Translation gives CASGRGLNTEAFF.

This clonotype has a count of ten or more. The J gene is TRBJ2-1, the V gene TRBV6-2 or TRBV6-3, with a possible D match to TRBD1 (5 bases). The CDR3 is 16 amino acids. V was shortened by 7 bases and J by 3 bases, with 19 bases between the two germline ends. Germline loops: CDR1 MNHEY, CDR2 SVGEGT. The CDR3 region is CASITEQEGFYNEQFF. The CDR3 coding sequence is TGTGCCAGCATAACAGAACAGGAAGGTTTCTACAATGAGCAGTTCTTC.

Turning to this clonotype: This may stem from a read error, because a much larger clone lies one nucleotide away. J is TRBJ1-5 and V is TRBV12-3 or TRBV12-4, with D tentatively TRBD1 (5 bases). V was shortened by 6 bases and J by 6 bases, with 21 bases between the two germline ends. The CDR3 is 16 amino acids. CDR3 residues: CASRSGARPQGQPQHF. The CDR3 nucleotides are TGTGCCAGCAGATCCGGTGCTAGGCCCCAGGGTCAGCCCCAGCATTTT.

This clonotype was found a few times. The gene calls are TRBV29-1 and TRBJ2-7; 7 bases fit TRBD1. The V segment lost 6 bases and the J segment 0 bases; nucleotides outside the gene matches: 5. The CDR3 totals 13 residues. The V gene's germline CDR1 is SQVTM and CDR2 ANQGSEA. The CDR3: CSVIGTVSYEQYF. The CDR3 DNA reads as TGCAGCGTAATCGGGACAGTCTCCTACGAGCAGTACTTC.

J is TRBJ2-1 and V is TRBV5-1, with 13 bases identical to TRBD2. Germline V lookup: CDR1 SGHRS, CDR2 YFSETQ. CDR3 length: 15 amino acids. Trimming cost V 2 bases and J 8 bases; bases outside gene matches: 4. The CDR3 here is CASSLGTSGIHEQFF. As DNA, the CDR3 is TGCGCCAGCAGCTTAGGGACTAGCGGGATCCATGAGCAGTTCTTC.

CDR3 coding DNA: TGTGCCAGCAGCCAAGAGCCGGGCTACGAGCAGTACTTC. The encoded protein is CASSQEPGYEQYF. The V and J genes are TRBV4-2 and TRBJ2-7; the D is unclear. Trimming removed 0 bases at V and 3 bases at J, with 6 bases between. CDR3 length: 13 amino acids. Germline V lookup: CDR1 LGHNA, CDR2 YNFKEQ.

This clonotype was counted only a few times. The chain employs TRBV20-1 and TRBJ2-3; D possibly corresponds to TRBD2 (6 bases). The CDR3 is 16 residues long. V shed 5 bases and J shed 0 bases, with 18 bases lying between them. From germline, CDR1 is DFQATT and CDR2 SNEGSKA (reference sequence). This chain's CDR3 is CSARNPSVDSTDTQYF. The CDR3 DNA sequence: TGCAGTGCTCGGAATCCTAGCGTGGATAGCACAGATACGCAGTATTTT.

This clonotype occurred many times. This rearrangement joins TRBV5-1 to TRBJ2-7, with a possible D match to TRBD2 (5 bases). Trimming pared 0 bases from V and 3 bases from J, leaving 13 bases between. Germline lookup yields CDR1 SGHRS and CDR2 YFSETQ. The CDR3 runs 15 residues. DNA for the CDR3: TGCGCCAGCAGCTTGGAACCGGGGTCAGACTACGAGCAGTACTTC. It specifies CASSLEPGSDYEQYF.

A single count supports this clonotype. The chain combines TRBV7-2 with TRBJ2-1; 9 nucleotides agree with TRBD2. V trimming: 3 bases; J trimming: 7 bases; junction bases outside the gene matches: 1. Germline loops: CDR1 SGHTA, CDR2 FQGNSA. This CDR3 contains 13 residues. CDR3 in amino acids: CASSFSGRNEQFF. The CDR3 nucleotides are TGTGCCAGCAGCTTTAGCGGGAGAAATGAGCAGTTCTTC.

This clonotype has more than one count but fewer than ten. V is TRBV27 and J is TRBJ1-3, with 9 bases lining up with TRBD1. The CDR3 sequence is 14 residues long. Germline values: CDR1 MNHEY, CDR2 SMNVEV (reference sequence). V trimming: 5 bases; J trimming: 10 bases; junction bases outside the gene matches: 9. DNA of the CDR3: TGTGCCAGCAGTCCCGGGACAGGGAAAGAGACCATATATTTT. As protein: CASSPGTGKETIYF.

This clonotype was observed at least ten times. The rearrangement links TRBV12-3 or TRBV12-4 to TRBJ1-2; TRBD1 matches at 9 bases. The CDR3 covers 16 residues. The V gene end was trimmed by 4 bases and the J gene end by 4 bases; junction bases not matched to a gene: 10. This chain's CDR3 is CASSSGSGTGIYGYTF. Written as DNA, the CDR3 is TGTGCCAGCAGTTCCGGTTCCGGGACAGGGATCTATGGCTACACCTTC.

The chain is built from TRBV20-1 and TRBJ1-2; tentatively, D is TRBD1 (5 bases). Germline-derived CDR1 and CDR2 are DFQATT and SNEGSKA (reference sequence). With 1 base removed from V and 8 bases from J, the gap between germline ends came to 17 bases. This CDR3 contains 14 residues. CDR3 in DNA: TGCAGTGCTAGAGTCACCAGGGACCGTCCGGGCTACACCTTC. Protein sequence: CSARVTRDRPGYTF.

With respect to this clonotype: A much more abundant neighbour one base away suggests this may be a read error. This chain links TRBV5-5 with TRBJ1-2; possibly TRBD1 for D (5 bases). CDR1 is SGHKS, CDR2 YYEKEE, per germline (reference sequence). This CDR3 has 13 residues. The CDR3 DNA sequence: TGTGCCAGCGGCTTGGAAGGGGACCATGGCTACACCTTC. As protein: CASGLEGDHGYTF.

This clonotype was seen at least ten times. This chain links TRBV2 with TRBJ1-2, with D maybe TRBD1 (5 bases). The germline gives CDR1 SNHLY, CDR2 FYNNEI. This CDR3 is 12 amino acids long. Trimming removed 11 bases from V and 4 bases from J, with 14 bases in between. The CDR3 region is CAGATGRYGYTF. As DNA, the CDR3 is TGTGCCGGCGCTACGGGGCGCTATGGCTACACCTTC.

This clonotype has ten or more counts. The chain recombines TRBV9 with TRBJ2-3; no reliable D call. Germline CDR1 SGDLS, CDR2 YYNGEE. This CDR3 comprises 15 residues. Deletions cut 0 bases from V and 0 bases from J, with 8 bases between. The DNA for the CDR3 is TGTGCCAGCAGCGTAGTTACAGCGAGCACAGATACGCAGTATTTT. It encodes CASSVVTASTDTQYF.

This clonotype was seen just once. This rearrangement joins TRBV7-9 to TRBJ2-3; D not resolved. With 1 base removed from V and 4 bases from J, the gap between germline ends came to 15 bases. CDR3 length: 16 amino acids. CDR1 is SEHNR and CDR2 is FQNEAQ in the germline V gene (reference sequence). The CDR3 DNA reads TGTGCCAGCAGCTTAGGTCGATGGCAGGAGTCAGATACGCAGTATTTT. Its protein is CASSLGRWQESDTQYF.

This rearrangement joins TRBV13 to TRBJ1-2; D remains unclear. Trimming left V 6 bases short and J 3 bases short, with 14 bases between. The V gene's germline CDR1 is PRHDT and CDR2 FYEKMQ (reference sequence). The CDR3 contains 14 residues. The CDR3: CASRPLGGYYGYTF. In DNA form, the CDR3 reads TGTGCCAGCAGACCTCTTGGAGGGTACTATGGCTACACCTTC.

This clonotype was recorded at least ten times. V and J are TRBV3-1 and TRBJ2-7, with a possible D match to TRBD2 (6 bases). The CDR3 has 13 amino acids. The V gene lost 4 bases and the J gene lost 0 bases, with 7 bases spanning the gap. Germline CDR1 LGHDT, CDR2 YNNKEL (reference sequence). This CDR3 is CASSRLDSYEQYF. The CDR3 DNA follows: TGTGCCAGCAGCCGACTAGACTCCTACGAGCAGTACTTC.

For the CDR3, the DNA is TGTGCCAGCAGCCACAAGGACAGGGTCACAGATACGCAGTATTTT. Translated: CASSHKDRVTDTQYF. The chain carries TRBV6-1 and TRBJ2-3; 8 bases are shared with TRBD1. The V and J ends lost 6 bases and 2 bases, in that order; junction bases with no gene match: 7. Germline-derived CDR1 and CDR2 are MNHNS and SASEGT. The CDR3 length is 15 residues.

The chain is built from TRBV18 and TRBJ2-7; 8 positions agree with TRBD1. CDR3 length: 16 amino acids. With V trimmed by 6 bases and J by 3 bases, 13 bases remained unmatched. The germline V gene has CDR1 KGHSH and CDR2 LQKENI. The CDR3 protein is CASSRVGQGNYYEQYF. The CDR3, as DNA: TGTGCCAGCTCGAGAGTCGGACAGGGTAATTACTACGAGCAGTACTTC.